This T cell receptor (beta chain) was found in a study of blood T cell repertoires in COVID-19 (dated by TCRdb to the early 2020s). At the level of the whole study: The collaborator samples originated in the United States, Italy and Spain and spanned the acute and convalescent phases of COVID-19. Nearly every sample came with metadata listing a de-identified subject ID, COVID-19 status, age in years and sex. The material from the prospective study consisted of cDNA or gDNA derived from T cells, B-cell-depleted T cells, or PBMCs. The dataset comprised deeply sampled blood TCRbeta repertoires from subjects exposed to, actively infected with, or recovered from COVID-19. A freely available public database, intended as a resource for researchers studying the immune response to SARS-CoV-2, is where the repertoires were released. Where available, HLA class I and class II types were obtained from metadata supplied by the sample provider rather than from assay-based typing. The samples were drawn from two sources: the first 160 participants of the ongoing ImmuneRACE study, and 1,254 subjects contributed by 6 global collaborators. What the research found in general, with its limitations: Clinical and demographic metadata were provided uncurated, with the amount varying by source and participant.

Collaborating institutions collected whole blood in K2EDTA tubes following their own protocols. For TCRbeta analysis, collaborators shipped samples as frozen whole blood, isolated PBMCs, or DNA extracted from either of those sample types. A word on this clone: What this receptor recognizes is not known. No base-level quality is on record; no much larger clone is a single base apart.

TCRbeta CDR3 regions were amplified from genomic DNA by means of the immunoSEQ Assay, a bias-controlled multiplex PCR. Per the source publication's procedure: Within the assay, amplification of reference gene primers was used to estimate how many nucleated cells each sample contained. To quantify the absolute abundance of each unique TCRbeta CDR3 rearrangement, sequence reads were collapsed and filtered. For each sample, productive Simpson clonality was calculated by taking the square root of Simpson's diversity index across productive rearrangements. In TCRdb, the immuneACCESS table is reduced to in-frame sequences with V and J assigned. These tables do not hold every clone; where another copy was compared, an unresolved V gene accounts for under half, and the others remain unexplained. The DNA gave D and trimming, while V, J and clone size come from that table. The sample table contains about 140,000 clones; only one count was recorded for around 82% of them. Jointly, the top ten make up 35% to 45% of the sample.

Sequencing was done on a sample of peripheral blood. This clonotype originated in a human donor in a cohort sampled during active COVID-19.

The CDR3 in this case is CASSEPGILNYGYTF. Here is the DNA: TGTGCCAGCAGTGAACCGGGGATCTTGAACTATGGCTACACCTTC. The chain is made from TRBV6-1 and TRBJ1-2; the D gene assignment is ambiguous. Via the germline V gene, CDR1 is MNHNS and CDR2 SASEGT. Reading from cysteine to phenylalanine, the CDR3 counts 15 amino acids. Here the CDR3 DNA is all that survives: 45 bases in frame from base 1. The junction carries 12 bases between V and J, which are trimmed by 2 bases and 2 bases respectively.